Below, 3 T cell receptor beta chains from the same sample are listed, as sequenced in a study of T cell responses to AZD1222 COVID-19 vaccine. Method: immunoSEQ multiplex PCR; TCRdb's copy keeps in-frame clones and lacks some. The table lists more than 95,000 clones, roughly 91% of them singletons, with 6.5% to 7.5% in the top ten. The specimen was peripheral blood, collected 28 days after the second AZD1222 dose. The receptors stem from an adult who received the AZD1222 COVID-19 vaccine.

The chain links TRBV11-3 to TRBJ1-1, with D possibly matching TRBD1 (5 bases). V was cut by 5 bases and J by 5 bases, with 18 bases left in between. CDR3 length: 15 residues. Germline CDR1 reads SGHNT; CDR2 reads YENEEA. CDR3 nucleotides: TGTGCCAGCAGCCGGAGGGAAGGGGTAGGAACTGAAGCTTTCTTT. Translated, it gives CASSRREGVGTEAFF.

This clone was observed once. The V gene is TRBV7-2, the J gene TRBJ2-3; TRBD2 agrees at 9 bases. The CDR3 consists of 16 residues. Germline-derived CDR1 and CDR2 are SGHTA and FQGNSA. V dropped 2 bases and J dropped 4; count of bases not matched to a gene: 7. The CDR3 DNA follows: TGTGCCAGCAGCTTAACGGCGGGGGGGCAGGCAGATACGCAGTATTTT. Translation: CASSLTAGGQADTQYF.

This clone was seen more than once but under ten times. The chain is built from TRBV7-8 and TRBJ2-7, with D perhaps being TRBD1 or TRBD2 (6 bases each). CDR3 length: 15 amino acids. Trimming shortened V by 1 base and J by 6 bases, and 16 bases separated the two germline ends. Germline-derived CDR1 and CDR2 are SGHVS and FQNEAQ. The DNA for the CDR3 is TGTGCCAGCAGCTTAGGCGCCGGGGGCTACTCCGAGCAGTACTTC. Translation gives CASSLGAGGYSEQYF.